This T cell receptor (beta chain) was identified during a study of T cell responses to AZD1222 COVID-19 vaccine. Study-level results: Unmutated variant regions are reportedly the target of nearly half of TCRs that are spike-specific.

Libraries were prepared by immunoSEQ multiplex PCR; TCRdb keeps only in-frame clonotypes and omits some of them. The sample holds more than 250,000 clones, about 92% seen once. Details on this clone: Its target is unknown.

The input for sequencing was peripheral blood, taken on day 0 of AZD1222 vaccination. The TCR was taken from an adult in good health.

CDR3 coding DNA: TGTGCCAGCAATCCCTCAGGGGGCGAGCACACTGAAGCTTTCTTT. It yields the protein CASNPSGGEHTEAFF. The rearrangement uses TRBV2 and TRBJ1-1; 8 bases are a match to TRBD1. Losses at the gene ends were 7 bases for V and 3 bases for J; bases not matched to a gene: 10. CDR3 length: 15 amino acids. CDR1 is SNHLY and CDR2 is FYNNEI in the germline V gene.